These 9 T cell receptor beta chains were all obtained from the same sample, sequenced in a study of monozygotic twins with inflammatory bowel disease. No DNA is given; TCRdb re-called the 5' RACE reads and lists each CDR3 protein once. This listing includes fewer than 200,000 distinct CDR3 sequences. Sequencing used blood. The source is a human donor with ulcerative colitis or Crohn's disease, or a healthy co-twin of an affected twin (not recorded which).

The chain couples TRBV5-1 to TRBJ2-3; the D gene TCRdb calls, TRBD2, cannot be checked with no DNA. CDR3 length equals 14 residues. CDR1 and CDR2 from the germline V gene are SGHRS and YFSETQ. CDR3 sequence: CASSFGGATDTQYF.

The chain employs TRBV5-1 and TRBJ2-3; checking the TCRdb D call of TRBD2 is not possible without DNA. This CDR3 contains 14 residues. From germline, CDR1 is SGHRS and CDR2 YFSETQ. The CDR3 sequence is CASSLVLGVNTQYF.

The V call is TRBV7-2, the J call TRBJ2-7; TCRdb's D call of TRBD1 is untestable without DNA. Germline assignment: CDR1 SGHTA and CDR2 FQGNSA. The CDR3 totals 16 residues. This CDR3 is CASSVYTGEGYYEQYF. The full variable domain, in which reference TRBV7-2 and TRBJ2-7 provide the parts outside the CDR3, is GAGVSQSPSNKVTEKGKDVELRCDPISGHTALYWYRQSLGQGLEFLIYFQGNSAPDKSGLPSDRFSAERTGGSVSTLTIQRTQQEDSAVYLCASSVYTGEGYYEQYFGPGTRLTVT.

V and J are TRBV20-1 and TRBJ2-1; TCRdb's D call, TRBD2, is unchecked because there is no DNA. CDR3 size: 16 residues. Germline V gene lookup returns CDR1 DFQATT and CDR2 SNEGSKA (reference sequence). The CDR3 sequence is CSAVGLPENSYNEQFF.

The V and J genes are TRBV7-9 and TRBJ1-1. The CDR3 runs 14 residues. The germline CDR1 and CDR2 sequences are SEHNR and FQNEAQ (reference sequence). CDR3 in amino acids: CASSLGGWRTEAFF.

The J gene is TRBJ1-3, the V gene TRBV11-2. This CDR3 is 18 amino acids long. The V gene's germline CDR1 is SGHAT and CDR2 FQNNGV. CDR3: CASSSKKQVSDSGNTIYF. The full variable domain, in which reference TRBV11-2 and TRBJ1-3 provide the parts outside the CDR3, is EAGVAQSPRYKIIEKRQSVAFWCNPISGHATLYWYQQILGQGPKLLIQFQNNGVVDDSQLPKDRFSAERLKGVDSTLKIQPAKLEDSAVYLCASSSKKQVSDSGNTIYFGEGSWLTVV.

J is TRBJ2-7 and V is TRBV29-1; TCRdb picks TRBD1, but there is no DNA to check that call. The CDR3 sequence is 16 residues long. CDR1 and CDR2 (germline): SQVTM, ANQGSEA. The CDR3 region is CSVPREGARSSYEQYF.

The CDR3 loop reads CSVEVWTSAQTQYF. The chain couples TRBV29-1 to TRBJ2-5; the D call from TCRdb, TRBD2, cannot be confirmed without DNA. The germline CDR1 and CDR2 sequences are SQVTM and ANQGSEA. The CDR3 totals 14 residues.

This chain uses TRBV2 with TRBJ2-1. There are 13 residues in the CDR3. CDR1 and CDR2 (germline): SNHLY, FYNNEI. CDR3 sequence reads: CASSELRNNEQFF.